This T cell receptor (beta chain) was recorded in a study of shared clonotypes between healthy human individuals. Study-wide background: With ages of 18 to 49, the donors were two women and a few men.

The donor cohort consisted entirely of Caucasian adults residing in Nashville, Tennessee. General observations from the study: It was the few donors that limited the genetic and exposure-history diversity represented. Only blood samples were collected, and tissue repertoires likely differ.

Clones were sequenced by immunoSEQ multiplex PCR, and TCRdb holds only the in-frame ones, with some missing. The sample shows about 460,000 clones, approximately 77% of them seen only once. This clone was seen many times. Its antigen is unknown. Distinct nucleotide sequences in the sample also encode this CDR3. The TCR originated in a woman in her forties in good health. Some clones in this sample may be carry-over from other donors' samples. Sequenced material: PBMCs.

CDR3 coding DNA: TGTGCCATCCGCCCCCAGGGACTAGCGGGAGACAATGAGCAGTTCTTC. This encodes CAIRPQGLAGDNEQFF. The chain carries TRBV10-3 and TRBJ2-1; TRBD2 matches 14 bases. After removal of 8 bases from V and 5 bases from J, the junction contained 8 bases not matched to a gene. Germline CDR1 is ENHRY and CDR2 is SYGVKD. This CDR3 comprises 16 residues.